Listed here are 18 T cell receptor beta chains from one sample, sequenced in a study of T cell responses to AZD1222 COVID-19 vaccine. Here immunoSEQ multiplex PCR was the method, and the copy in TCRdb shows in-frame clones only, minus some. In the table there are 120,000 or so clones, more than 70% of which are singletons. Sample: peripheral blood, taken on day 0 of AZD1222 vaccination. The receptors come from an adult in good health.

This clone was seen just once. The rearrangement uses TRBV5-1 and TRBJ2-1, with 14 bases identical to TRBD2. With V trimmed by 4 bases and J by 9 bases, 6 bases remained unmatched. Germline V lookup: CDR1 SGHRS, CDR2 YFSETQ. The CDR3 covers 15 residues. CDR3 nucleotides: TGCGCCAGCAGCGAGGGACTAGCGGGAGCTCCTGAGCAGTTCTTC. This codes for CASSEGLAGAPEQFF.

The chain uses TRBV9 and TRBJ1-3; 8 nucleotides match TRBD1. Trimming removed 0 bases from V and 0 bases from J; junction bases left unmatched: 5. CDR3 size: 17 residues. Germline CDR1 reads SGDLS; CDR2 reads YYNGEE. Here the CDR3 reads CASSVVGQAYSGNTIYF. For the CDR3, the DNA is TGTGCCAGCAGCGTAGTGGGACAGGCCTACTCTGGAAACACCATATATTTT.

This clone occurred once. The CDR3 sequence: CASSLSAGAGNTIYF. Here the CDR3 DNA reads TGCGCCAGCAGCTTGTCTGCAGGGGCTGGAAACACCATATATTTT. The J gene is TRBJ1-3, the V gene TRBV5-1; TRBD1 might be the D (6 bases). Germline lookup yields CDR1 SGHRS and CDR2 YFSETQ. The CDR3 spans 15 residues. The V end lost 1 base, the J end lost 2 bases, and 10 bases lay between the germline ends.

The chain couples TRBV5-6 to TRBJ1-2; D unclear. CDR3 length equals 14 residues. CDR1 is SGHDT and CDR2 is YYEEEE in the germline V gene. Trimming removed 0 bases at V and 4 bases at J, with 10 bases between. CDR3 residues: CASSLGAISYGYTF. The CDR3, as DNA: TGTGCCAGCAGCTTGGGGGCGATCAGCTATGGCTACACCTTC.

This clone was detected a few times. V gene TRBV5-1 combines with J gene TRBJ1-1; D is unclear. The CDR3 is 12 residues long. Germline V lookup: CDR1 SGHRS, CDR2 YFSETQ. Trimming cost V 6 bases and J 4 bases, with 10 bases left between them. CDR3 coding DNA: TGCGCCAGCAAAGAGGGAATCACTGAAGCTTTCTTT. This sequence encodes CASKEGITEAFF.

The chain couples TRBV10-3 to TRBJ2-1; TRBD2 might be the D (5 bases). V dropped 6 bases and J dropped 4 bases, with 19 bases sitting between them. CDR3 length equals 16 residues. CDR1 ENHRY and CDR2 SYGVKD come from the germline V gene. In nucleotides, the CDR3 is TGTGCCATCAGCGGGCGAGGAGGTGGTGTGTACAATGAGCAGTTCTTC. As protein: CAISGRGGGVYNEQFF.

The chain couples TRBV7-9 to TRBJ2-3, with 7 bases matching TRBD1. The ends lost 5 bases at V and 3 bases at J; junction bases unmatched: 8. In germline, CDR1 is SEHNR, CDR2 FQNEAQ (reference sequence). This CDR3 is built from 15 residues. The CDR3 here is CASSPRQGGTDTQYF. CDR3 sequence (DNA): TGTGCCAGCAGCCCCCGACAGGGTGGGACAGATACGCAGTATTTT.

The chain recombines TRBV27 with TRBJ1-5, with D uncertain. Germline V gene sequence: CDR1 MNHEY, CDR2 SMNVEV (reference sequence). The CDR3 spans 15 residues. The V and J ends lost 9 bases and 0 bases respectively, with 15 bases between them. The CDR3 spells CASRYGAVSNQPQHF. The DNA of the CDR3 is TGTGCCAGTAGGTACGGAGCAGTTAGCAATCAGCCCCAGCATTTT.

The rearrangement joins TRBV25-1 to TRBJ2-7; 8 nucleotides agree with TRBD1. The trim removed 3 bases at V and 12 bases at J, leaving 10 bases unmatched. CDR1 MGHDK and CDR2 SYGVNS come from the germline V gene. The CDR3 sequence is 13 residues long. CDR3 in DNA: TGTGCCAGCAGTGAGCTCTCGACCGGGACAGGGTACTTC. This codes for CASSELSTGTGYF.

The chain uses TRBV5-6 and TRBJ1-5; D possibly corresponds to TRBD1 (5 bases). Trimming cost V 2 bases and J 3 bases, with 12 bases left between them. CDR1 SGHDT and CDR2 YYEEEE come from the germline V gene. The CDR3 is made up of 15 amino acids. The CDR3 protein is CASSLGAGPNQPQHF. CDR3 nucleotides: TGTGCCAGCAGCTTAGGGGCAGGGCCCAATCAGCCCCAGCATTTT.

This clone came up once. This sequence joins TRBV7-2 and TRBJ2-4; 9 nucleotides agree with TRBD2. The CDR3 covers 17 residues. In germline, CDR1 is SGHTA, CDR2 FQGNSA. The ends lost 1 base at V and 0 bases at J; junction bases unmatched: 4. In DNA form, the CDR3 reads TGTGCCAGCAGCTTAGAGGCTAGCGGGGTAGCCAAAAACATTCAGTACTTC. Amino acid sequence: CASSLEASGVAKNIQYF.

This chain joins TRBV9 and TRBJ1-2, with a weak D call TRBD1 (6 bases). CDR3 length: 16 residues. The V end was cut by 0 bases, the J end by 6 bases, with 18 bases between. Germline CDR1 reads SGDLS; CDR2 reads YYNGEE. CDR3 loop: CASSVGGGRAHNGYTF. The CDR3 coding sequence is TGTGCCAGCAGCGTAGGGGGGGGCAGGGCACATAATGGCTACACCTTC.

This clone appeared once. The chain combines TRBV19 with TRBJ2-7; D is unresolved. Germline V gene data show CDR1 as LNHDA and CDR2 as SQIVND (reference sequence). The CDR3 length is 14 residues. V lost 1 base and J lost 3, with 10 bases in between. The CDR3: CASSIAPYGYEQYF. The CDR3 DNA follows: TGTGCCAGTAGTATAGCGCCATACGGCTACGAGCAGTACTTC.

V and J are TRBV27 and TRBJ1-2; 7 nucleotides match TRBD1. The CDR3 sequence is 16 residues long. CDR1 and CDR2 from the germline V gene are MNHEY and SMNVEV (reference sequence). V lost 4 bases and J lost 5; bases outside the gene matches: 13. The CDR3 DNA follows: TGTGCCAGCAGTTCCCCACTCGGGACAGAACCTTATGGCTACACCTTC. This translates into CASSSPLGTEPYGYTF.

This chain connects TRBV13 to TRBJ2-7; 7 nucleotides line up with TRBD2. Germline CDR1 reads PRHDT; CDR2 reads FYEKMQ (reference sequence). The CDR3 sequence is 15 residues long. V lost 4 bases, J lost 4 bases, and 10 bases stayed unmatched. The CDR3 DNA follows: TGTGCCAGCAGCTCTTTCACCAGCGGGATTTACGAGCAGTACTTC. Its protein product is CASSSFTSGIYEQYF.

The gene calls are TRBV19 and TRBJ1-1; 7 nucleotides line up with TRBD1. The J segment lost 1 base and the V segment lost 7 bases, leaving 3 bases of the junction unmatched. Germline V CDR1 and CDR2: LNHDA, SQIVND (reference sequence). This CDR3 has 13 residues. The CDR3 is CASTPGGNTEAFF. In DNA, the CDR3 is TGTGCCAGTACCCCAGGGGGGAACACTGAAGCTTTCTTT.

Only one count was recorded for this clone. V is TRBV4-1 and J is TRBJ1-3; perhaps TRBD1 as D (5 bases). Trimming stripped 1 base from V and 7 bases from J, with 23 bases between. Germline V gene lookup returns CDR1 MGHRA and CDR2 YSYEKL. The CDR3 consists of 18 residues. CDR3 amino acids: CASSQGTLQAVSLNTIYF. DNA for the CDR3: TGCGCCAGCAGCCAAGGGACCCTACAGGCTGTTAGTCTCAACACCATATATTTT.

The chain employs TRBV27 and TRBJ1-1, with 7 bases identical to TRBD1. The CDR3 has 18 residues. The V and J ends lost 2 bases and 0 bases, in that order; junction bases with no gene match: 12. Germline CDR1 is MNHEY and CDR2 is SMNVEV (reference sequence). CDR3 in DNA: TGTGCCAGCAGTTTAGAAGGGGGCGGCATTACCATGAACACTGAAGCTTTCTTT. This gives the protein CASSLEGGGITMNTEAFF.